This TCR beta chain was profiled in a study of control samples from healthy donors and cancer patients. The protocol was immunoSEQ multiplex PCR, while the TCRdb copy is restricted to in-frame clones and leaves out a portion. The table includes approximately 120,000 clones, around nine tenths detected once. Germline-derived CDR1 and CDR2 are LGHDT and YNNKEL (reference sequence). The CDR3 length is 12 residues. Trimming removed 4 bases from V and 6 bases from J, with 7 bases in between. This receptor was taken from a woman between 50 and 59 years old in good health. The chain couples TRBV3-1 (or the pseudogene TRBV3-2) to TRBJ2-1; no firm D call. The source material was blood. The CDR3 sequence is CASSPPSNEQFF. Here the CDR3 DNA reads TGTGCCAGCAGCCCCCCCAGCAATGAGCAGTTCTTC.